What follows are 16 T cell receptor beta chains derived from one specimen sequenced in a study of control samples from healthy donors and cancer patients. The method was immunoSEQ multiplex PCR; TCRdb's version includes in-frame clones alone and lacks a portion of them. The table has roughly 80,000 clones, more than 70% seen once. Material: blood. Receptors were obtained from a woman aged 45-59 years in good health.

This sequence joins TRBV5-1 and TRBJ1-6; D is undetermined. Trimming took off 0 bases at V and 7 bases at J, with 11 bases between the two ends. The length of the CDR3 is 15 residues. Germline V gene data show CDR1 as SGHRS and CDR2 as YFSETQ. The CDR3 sequence is CASSLGGNPNSPLHF. The CDR3 bases are TGCGCCAGCAGCTTGGGTGGGAACCCGAATTCACCCCTCCACTTT.

The chain combines TRBV5-6 with TRBJ2-1, with 7 bases fitting TRBD1. The CDR3 length is 14 residues. Germline V CDR1 and CDR2: SGHDT, YYEEEE. V lost 4 bases, J lost 9 bases, and 10 bases stayed unmatched. As DNA, the CDR3 is TGTGCCAGCAGCCCAGAGACAGGGTGGGGTGAGCAGTTCTTC. It translates to CASSPETGWGEQFF.

CDR3 protein: CASSLQAGLTGELFF. In DNA, the CDR3 is TGTGCCAGCAGCCTCCAAGCGGGGCTCACCGGGGAGCTGTTTTTT. This chain uses TRBV7-2 with TRBJ2-2; 7 nucleotides match TRBD2. In germline, CDR1 is SGHTA, CDR2 FQGNSA. The CDR3 spans 15 residues. Losses at the gene ends were 5 bases for V and 4 bases for J; bases not matched to a gene: 7.

The rearrangement links TRBV29-1 to TRBJ2-4; D tentatively fits TRBD1 or TRBD2 (5 bases each). Trimming shortened V by 4 bases and J by 0 bases, and 7 bases separated the two germline ends. CDR1 is SQVTM and CDR2 is ANQGSEA in the germline V gene. The CDR3 covers 13 residues. The CDR3 reads CSVGDLAKNIQYF. The CDR3 bases are TGCAGCGTTGGGGACCTAGCCAAAAACATTCAGTACTTC.

The chain combines TRBV3-1 (or the pseudogene TRBV3-2) with TRBJ2-7, with D maybe TRBD1 (6 bases). V lost 4 bases and J 3 bases, leaving 10 bases between the germline ends. Germline CDR1 and CDR2: LGHDT and YNNKEL (reference sequence). This CDR3 comprises 13 residues. The DNA of the CDR3 is TGTGCCAGCAGCCGGGGGCGCCACTACGAGCAGTACTTC. Protein sequence: CASSRGRHYEQYF.

The chain joins TRBV7-9 to TRBJ1-3; the D gene is possibly TRBD1 (6 bases). Germline V gene lookup returns CDR1 SEHNR and CDR2 FQNEAQ (reference sequence). The ends were cut back, 5 bases at V and 0 bases at J, with 11 bases in the middle. CDR3 length: 15 residues. Here the CDR3 reads CASSLGGPSGNTIYF. DNA of the CDR3: TGTGCCAGCAGCCTAGGGGGGCCCTCTGGAAACACCATATATTTT.

CDR3 sequence reads: CASSVGYNQPQHF. CDR3 sequence (DNA): TGTGCCAGCAGCGTCGGTTACAATCAGCCCCAGCATTTT. The V call is TRBV9, the J call TRBJ1-5; no firm D call. CDR3 length: 13 residues. Per the germline V gene, CDR1 is SGDLS and CDR2 is YYNGEE. Trimming removed 2 bases at V and 3 bases at J, with 6 bases between.

As concerns this clone: This sample also contains other DNA sequences that code for the same CDR3. The rearrangement uses TRBV7-9 and TRBJ2-3; a weak D match, TRBD1 (6 bases). The CDR3 is 18 amino acids. Trimming left V 3 bases short and J 1 base short, with 20 bases between. Germline CDR1 and CDR2: SEHNR and FQNEAQ (reference sequence). CDR3 nucleotide sequence: TGTGCCAGCAGCTTCTTGGGGGCGGGCGAGGGGCGCACAGATACGCAGTATTTT. This encodes CASSFLGAGEGRTDTQYF.

This chain links TRBV4-1 with TRBJ2-1; 12 positions agree with TRBD2. The CDR3 is made up of 15 amino acids. With V trimmed by 3 bases and J by 10 bases, 7 bases remained unmatched. Looked up from germline, CDR1 is MGHRA and CDR2 is YSYEKL. CDR3 nucleotides: TGCGCCAGCAGCCAGGCTAGCGGGGGGGCAGTGGAGCAGTTCTTC. Its protein is CASSQASGGAVEQFF.

J is TRBJ1-6 and V is TRBV18; D call uncertain. Trimming removed 4 bases from V and 12 bases from J, with 13 bases in between. The CDR3 extends over 13 amino acids. The germline V gene encodes CDR1 KGHSH and CDR2 LQKENI. The CDR3 reads CASSRDTDLPLHF. The CDR3 nucleotides read TGTGCCAGCTCACGGGATACGGATCTACCCCTCCACTTT.

The chain uses TRBV5-8 and TRBJ1-1; no definite D call. V was clipped by 4 bases and J by 1 base, with 14 bases between them. Germline lookup yields CDR1 SGHTS and CDR2 YDEGEE. The CDR3 sequence is 15 residues long. CDR3 sequence reads: CASSPEMGRNTEAFF. CDR3 sequence (DNA): TGTGCCAGCAGCCCCGAAATGGGGAGGAACACTGAAGCTTTCTTT. The whole variable domain, remainder taken from reference TRBV5-8 and TRBJ1-1, is EAGVTQSPTHLIKTRGQQATLRCSPISGHTSVYWYQQALGLGLQFLLWYDEGEERNRGNFPPRFSGRQFPNYSSELNVNALELEDSALYLCASSPEMGRNTEAFFGQGTRLTVV.

CDR3 sequence reads: CASSLFGKGYVSEQFF. The CDR3 DNA is TGTGCCAGCAGCCTCTTTGGTAAAGGGTACGTTTCTGAGCAGTTCTTC. The V call is TRBV3-1 (or the pseudogene TRBV3-2), the J call TRBJ2-1; no clear D. CDR1 and CDR2 (germline): LGHDT, YNNKEL (reference sequence). The V and J ends lost 4 bases and 9 bases respectively, with 22 bases between them. CDR3 length: 16 residues.

This chain's CDR3 is CASSSPDEQYF. The CDR3 DNA follows: TGTGCCAGCAGCTCCCCCGATGAGCAGTACTTC. This chain uses TRBV11-2 with TRBJ2-7; no clear D. Germline V gives CDR1 SGHAT, CDR2 FQNNGV. The CDR3 has 11 amino acids. V was pared by 4 bases and J by 7 bases, with 8 bases between. The whole variable domain, filled in from reference TRBV11-2 and TRBJ2-7, reads EAGVAQSPRYKIIEKRQSVAFWCNPISGHATLYWYQQILGQGPKLLIQFQNNGVVDDSQLPKDRFSAERLKGVDSTLKIQPAKLEDSAVYLCASSSPDEQYFGPGTRLTVT.

The V and J genes are TRBV5-4 and TRBJ1-1; D uncertain. The germline CDR1 and CDR2 sequences are SGHNT and YYREEE (reference sequence). The CDR3 is made up of 13 amino acids. Trimming cost V 3 bases and J 1 base, with 7 bases left between them. DNA of the CDR3: TGTGCCAGCAGCTCTGACCCGAACACTGAAGCTTTCTTT. Amino acid sequence: CASSSDPNTEAFF.

The chain employs TRBV7-9 and TRBJ2-7; TRBD2 agrees at 9 bases. Germline CDR1 is SEHNR and CDR2 is FQNEAQ (reference sequence). Unmatched junction bases numbered 8, after V lost 1 base and J lost 4 bases. The CDR3 has 16 residues. DNA for the CDR3: TGTGCCAGCAGCTTAGGAGCGGGGGGAAACTTGTACGAGCAGTACTTC. Its protein is CASSLGAGGNLYEQYF.

The CDR3 reads CAWSVLNGGSSGYTF. Written as DNA, the CDR3 is TGTGCCTGGAGTGTATTGAATGGCGGTTCGAGTGGCTACACCTTC. V gene TRBV30 combines with J gene TRBJ1-2; D call uncertain. The CDR3 spans 15 residues. Germline CDR1 reads GTSNPN; CDR2 reads SVGIG (reference sequence). The V end lost 0 bases, the J end lost 7 bases, and 18 bases lay between the germline ends.